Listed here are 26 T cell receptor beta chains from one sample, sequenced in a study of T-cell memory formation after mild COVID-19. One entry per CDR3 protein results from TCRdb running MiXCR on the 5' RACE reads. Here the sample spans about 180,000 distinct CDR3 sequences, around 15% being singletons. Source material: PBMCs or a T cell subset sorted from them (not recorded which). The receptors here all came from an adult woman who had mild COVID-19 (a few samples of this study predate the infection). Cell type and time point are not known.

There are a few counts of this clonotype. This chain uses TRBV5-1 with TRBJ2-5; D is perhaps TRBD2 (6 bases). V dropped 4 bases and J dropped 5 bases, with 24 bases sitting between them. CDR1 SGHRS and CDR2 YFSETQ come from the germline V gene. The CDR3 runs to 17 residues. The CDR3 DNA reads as TGCGCCAGCAGCACCCCTGCGGGAAGGATGGTTAGGGAGACCCAGTACTTC. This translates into CASSTPAGRMVRETQYF.

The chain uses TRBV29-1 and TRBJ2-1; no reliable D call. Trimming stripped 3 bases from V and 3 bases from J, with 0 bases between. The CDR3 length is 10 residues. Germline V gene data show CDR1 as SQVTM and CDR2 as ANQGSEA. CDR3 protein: CSVDYNEQFF. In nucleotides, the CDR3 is TGCAGCGTTGACTACAATGAGCAGTTCTTC.

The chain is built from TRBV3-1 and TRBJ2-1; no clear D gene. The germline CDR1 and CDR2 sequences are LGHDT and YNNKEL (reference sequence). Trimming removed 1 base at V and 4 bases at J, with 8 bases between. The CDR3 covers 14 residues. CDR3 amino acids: CASSQGVRYNEQFF. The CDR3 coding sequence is TGTGCCAGCAGCCAAGGGGTCCGATACAATGAGCAGTTCTTC.

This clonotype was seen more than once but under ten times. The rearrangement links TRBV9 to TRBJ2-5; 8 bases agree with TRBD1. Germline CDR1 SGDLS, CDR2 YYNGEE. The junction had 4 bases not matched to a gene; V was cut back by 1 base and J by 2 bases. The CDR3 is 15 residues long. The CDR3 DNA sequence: TGTGCCAGCAGCGTAAGGACAGGGACACAAGAGACCCAGTACTTC. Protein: CASSVRTGTQETQYF.

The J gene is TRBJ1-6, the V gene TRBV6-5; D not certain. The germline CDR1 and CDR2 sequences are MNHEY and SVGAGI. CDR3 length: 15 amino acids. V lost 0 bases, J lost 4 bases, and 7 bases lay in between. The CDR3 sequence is CASSYSGDYNSPLHF. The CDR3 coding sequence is TGTGCCAGCAGTTACTCCGGCGATTATAATTCACCCCTCCACTTT.

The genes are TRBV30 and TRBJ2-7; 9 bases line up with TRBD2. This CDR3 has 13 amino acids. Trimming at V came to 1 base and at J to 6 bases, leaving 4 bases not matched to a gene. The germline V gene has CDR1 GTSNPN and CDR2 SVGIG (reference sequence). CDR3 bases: TGTGCCTGGAGTGCAGCGGGGGGATTCGAGCAGTACTTC. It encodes CAWSAAGGFEQYF.

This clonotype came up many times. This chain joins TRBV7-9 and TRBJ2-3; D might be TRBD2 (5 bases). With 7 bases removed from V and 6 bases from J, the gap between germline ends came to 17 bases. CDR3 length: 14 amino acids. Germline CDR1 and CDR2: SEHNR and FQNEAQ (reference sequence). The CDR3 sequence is CASIEHTSRDTQYF. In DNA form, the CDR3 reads TGTGCCAGCATCGAACATACTAGTCGCGATACGCAGTATTTT.

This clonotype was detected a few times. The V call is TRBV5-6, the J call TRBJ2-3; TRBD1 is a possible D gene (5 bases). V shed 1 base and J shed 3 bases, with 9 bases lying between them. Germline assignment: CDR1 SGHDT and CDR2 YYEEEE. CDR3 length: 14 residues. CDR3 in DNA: TGTGCCAGCAGCTTGTCCAGGGTAACAGATACGCAGTATTTT. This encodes CASSLSRVTDTQYF. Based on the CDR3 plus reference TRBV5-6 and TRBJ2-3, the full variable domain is DAGVTQSPTHLIKTRGQQVTLRCSPKSGHDTVSWYQQALGQGPQFIFQYYEEEERQRGNFPDRFSGHQFPNYSSELNVNALLLGDSALYLCASSLSRVTDTQYFGPGTRLTVL.

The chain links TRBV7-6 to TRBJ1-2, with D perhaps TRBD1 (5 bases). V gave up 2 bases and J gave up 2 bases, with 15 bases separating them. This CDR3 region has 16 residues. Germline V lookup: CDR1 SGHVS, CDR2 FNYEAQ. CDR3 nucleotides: TGTGCCAGCAGCTTAACAGCAGGGACCACCAACTATGGCTACACCTTC. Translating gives CASSLTAGTTNYGYTF.

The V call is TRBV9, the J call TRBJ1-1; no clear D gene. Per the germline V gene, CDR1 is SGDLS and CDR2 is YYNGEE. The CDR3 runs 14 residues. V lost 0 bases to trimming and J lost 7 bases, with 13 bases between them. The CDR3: CASSVGTVSSEAFF. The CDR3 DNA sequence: TGTGCCAGCAGCGTAGGTACAGTGTCGAGTGAAGCTTTCTTT.

Here the CDR3 DNA reads TGCAGTGCTAGACACCTGGACAGAAACACTGAAGCTTTCTTT. It is translated as CSARHLDRNTEAFF. The chain links TRBV20-1 to TRBJ1-1; the D gene is possibly TRBD1 (6 bases). The CDR3 is made up of 14 amino acids. The germline V gene has CDR1 DFQATT and CDR2 SNEGSKA (reference sequence). V lost 2 bases to trimming and J lost 2 bases, with 12 bases between them.

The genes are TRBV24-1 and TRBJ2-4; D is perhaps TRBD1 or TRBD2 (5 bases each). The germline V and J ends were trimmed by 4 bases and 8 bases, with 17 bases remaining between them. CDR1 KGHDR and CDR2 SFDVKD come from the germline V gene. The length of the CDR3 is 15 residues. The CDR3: CATSEAGTPAYIQYF. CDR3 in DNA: TGTGCCACCAGTGAGGCCGGGACCCCGGCTTACATTCAGTACTTC.

The CDR3 sequence is CASSSGGRGNYEQYF. The CDR3, as DNA: TGTGCCAGCAGTAGCGGGGGCCGTGGGAACTACGAGCAGTACTTC. This chain connects TRBV6-2 or TRBV6-3 to TRBJ2-7; 8 nucleotides align to TRBD2. There are 15 residues in the CDR3. CDR1 is MNHEY, CDR2 SVGEGT, per germline. V was pared by 5 bases and J by 3 bases, with 9 bases of the junction left unmatched.

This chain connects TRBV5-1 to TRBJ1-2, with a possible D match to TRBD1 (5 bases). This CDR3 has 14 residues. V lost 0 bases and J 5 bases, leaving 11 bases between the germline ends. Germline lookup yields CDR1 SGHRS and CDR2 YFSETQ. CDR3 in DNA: TGCGCCAGCAGCTTGGCGGGTGACAGTTATGGCTACACCTTC. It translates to CASSLAGDSYGYTF. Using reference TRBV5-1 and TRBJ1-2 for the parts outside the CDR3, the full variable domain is KAGVTQTPRYLIKTRGQQVTLSCSPISGHRSVSWYQQTPGQGLQFLFEYFSETQRNKGNFPGRFSGRQFSNSRSEMNVSTLELGDSALYLCASSLAGDSYGYTFGSGTRLTVV.

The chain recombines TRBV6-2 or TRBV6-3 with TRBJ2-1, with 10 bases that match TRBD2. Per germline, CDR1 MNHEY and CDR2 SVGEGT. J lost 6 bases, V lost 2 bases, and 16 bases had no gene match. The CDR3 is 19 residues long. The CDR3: CASSYLTSQLAGKGNEQFF. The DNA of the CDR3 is TGTGCCAGCAGTTACCTAACATCCCAACTAGCGGGAAAGGGCAATGAGCAGTTCTTC.

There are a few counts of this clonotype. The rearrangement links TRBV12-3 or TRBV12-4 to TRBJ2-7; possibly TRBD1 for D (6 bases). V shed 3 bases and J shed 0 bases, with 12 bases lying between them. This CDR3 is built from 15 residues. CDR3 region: CASSFRAGASYEQYF. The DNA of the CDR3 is TGTGCCAGCAGTTTTCGGGCAGGGGCCTCCTACGAGCAGTACTTC.

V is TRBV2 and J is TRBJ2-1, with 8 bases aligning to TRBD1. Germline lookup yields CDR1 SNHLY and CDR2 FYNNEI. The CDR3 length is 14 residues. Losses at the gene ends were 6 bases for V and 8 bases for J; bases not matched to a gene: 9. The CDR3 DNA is TGTGCCAGCAGCCCCGACAGGGGTGGGGATGAGCAGTTCTTC. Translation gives CASSPDRGGDEQFF.

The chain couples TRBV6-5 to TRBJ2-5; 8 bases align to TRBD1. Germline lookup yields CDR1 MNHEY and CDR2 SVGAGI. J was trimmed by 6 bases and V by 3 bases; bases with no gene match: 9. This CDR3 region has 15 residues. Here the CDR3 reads CASSYRDRLLKTQYF. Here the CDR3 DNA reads TGTGCCAGCAGTTATCGGGACAGGCTTTTAAAGACCCAGTACTTC.

The DNA for the CDR3 is TGTGCCAGCAGCTTGGCTGGGACAGGGCTCAGAGAGACCCAGTACTTC. It codes for CASSLAGTGLRETQYF. The rearrangement uses TRBV5-5 and TRBJ2-5; TRBD1 matches at 9 bases. V was pared by 0 bases and J by 4 bases, with 7 bases of the junction left unmatched. Per germline, CDR1 SGHKS and CDR2 YYEKEE (reference sequence). The CDR3 is 16 amino acids.

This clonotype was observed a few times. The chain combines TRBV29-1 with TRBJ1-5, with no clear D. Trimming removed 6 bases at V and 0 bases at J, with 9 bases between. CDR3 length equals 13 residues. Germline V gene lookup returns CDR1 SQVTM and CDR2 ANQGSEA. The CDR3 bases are TGCAGCGTCCTCTGGGATAGCAATCAGCCCCAGCATTTT. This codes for CSVLWDSNQPQHF.

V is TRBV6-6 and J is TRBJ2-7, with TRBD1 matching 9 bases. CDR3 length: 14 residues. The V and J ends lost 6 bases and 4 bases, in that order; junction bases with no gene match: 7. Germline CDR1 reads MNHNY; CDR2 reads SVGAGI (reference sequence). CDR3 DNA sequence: TGTGCCAGCAGGAATGGACAGGGGACATACGAGCAGTACTTC. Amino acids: CASRNGQGTYEQYF.

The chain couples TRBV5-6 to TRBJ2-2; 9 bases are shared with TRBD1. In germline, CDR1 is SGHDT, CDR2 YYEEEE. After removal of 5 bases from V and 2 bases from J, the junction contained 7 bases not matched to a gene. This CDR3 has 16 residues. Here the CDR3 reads CASRRTGGGNTGELFF. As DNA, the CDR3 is TGTGCCAGCAGACGTACAGGGGGCGGAAACACCGGGGAGCTGTTTTTT.

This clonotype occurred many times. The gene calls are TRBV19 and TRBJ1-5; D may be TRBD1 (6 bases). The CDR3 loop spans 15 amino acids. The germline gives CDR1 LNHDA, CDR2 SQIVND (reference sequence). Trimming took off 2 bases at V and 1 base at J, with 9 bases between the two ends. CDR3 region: CASSIWGHSNQPQHF. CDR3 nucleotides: TGTGCCAGTAGTATATGGGGGCACAGCAATCAGCCCCAGCATTTT.

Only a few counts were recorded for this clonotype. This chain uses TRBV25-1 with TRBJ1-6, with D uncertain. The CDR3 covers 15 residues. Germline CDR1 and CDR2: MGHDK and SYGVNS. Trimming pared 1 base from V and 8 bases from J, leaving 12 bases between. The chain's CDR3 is CASSEWAGKDSPLHF. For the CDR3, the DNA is TGTGCCAGCAGTGAATGGGCGGGAAAAGATTCACCCCTCCACTTT.

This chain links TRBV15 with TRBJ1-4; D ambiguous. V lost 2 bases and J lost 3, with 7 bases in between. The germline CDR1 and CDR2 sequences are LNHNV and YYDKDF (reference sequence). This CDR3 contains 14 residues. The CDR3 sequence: CATSRSQANEKLFF. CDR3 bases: TGTGCCACCAGCAGATCGCAGGCTAATGAAAAACTGTTTTTT. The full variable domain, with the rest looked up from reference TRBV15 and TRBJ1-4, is DAMVIQNPRYQVTQFGKPVTLSCSQTLNHNVMYWYQQKSSQAPKLLFHYYDKDFNNEADTPDNFQSRRPNTSFCFLDIRSPGLGDTAMYLCATSRSQANEKLFFGSGTQLSVL.

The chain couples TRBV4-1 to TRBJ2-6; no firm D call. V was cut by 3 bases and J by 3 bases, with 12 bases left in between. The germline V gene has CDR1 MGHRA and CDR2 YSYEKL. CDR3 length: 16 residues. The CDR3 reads CASSQPVISGANVLTF. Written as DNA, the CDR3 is TGCGCCAGCAGCCAGCCCGTGATAAGTGGGGCCAACGTCCTGACTTTC.